One T cell receptor (beta chain) is described in this entry. The data were taken from a study of blood T cell repertoires in COVID-19. Study overall: Acute and convalescent COVID-19 samples came from the United States, Italy and Spain. PBMCs, B-cell-depleted T cells, or T cells provided the cDNA or gDNA that made up the material.

The ends lost 6 bases at V and 6 bases at J; junction bases unmatched: 8. The V gene's germline CDR1 is SNHLY and CDR2 FYNNEI. The CDR3 sequence is 15 residues long. As originally analysed: Amplification of reference gene primers provided the estimated nucleated cell counts. The table came from immunoSEQ multiplex PCR; TCRdb's copy has only in-frame clones and leaves some out. The D gene and trimming were derived from the DNA, and the V and J assignments and clone size from that table. The sample gives 310,000 or so clones, about 89% of which show up once; roughly 6.7% is in the top ten. This chain uses TRBV2 with TRBJ1-4, with TRBD1 identical over 9 bases. The sample consisted of peripheral blood. The sequence derives from a man aged 18 to 30 who had recovered from COVID-19. CDR3 sequence: CASSNPRDRDEKLFF. CDR3 nucleotides: TGTGCCAGCAGCAACCCCAGGGACAGGGATGAAAAACTGTTTTTT.